This T cell receptor (beta chain) was identified in a study of cytomegalovirus exposure and HLA in healthy donors. Study overall: Counted in an early data release were tens of millions of unique TCRs from HLA-typed donors.

This clone was observed a handful of times. What it binds is not known. It was with 60 Vbeta and 13 Jbeta primers that the PCR ran. Produced via immunoSEQ multiplex PCR; TCRdb's table is partial and in-frame only. The table records 160,000 or so clones, roughly 76% of them present only once. Study-wide results and caveats: Further analysis, carried out later, found HLA-associated TCR beta chains more clonally expanded than equally common other chains. Among TCR beta chains, those listed as cytomegalovirus-associated numbered around 180.

The ends were cut back, 3 bases at V and 2 bases at J, with 17 bases in the middle. Looked up from germline, CDR1 is SGDLS and CDR2 is YYNGEE. The CDR3 consists of 16 residues. Sequencing was performed on PBMCs. The V call is TRBV9, the J call TRBJ1-2; possible D gene TRBD1, 5 bases. The TCR sequence derives from a woman in her forties or fifties in good health and CMV-seronegative. The CDR3 loop is CASSETPNRTNYGYTF. CDR3 in DNA: TGTGCCAGCAGCGAGACCCCGAACAGGACAAACTATGGCTACACCTTC.